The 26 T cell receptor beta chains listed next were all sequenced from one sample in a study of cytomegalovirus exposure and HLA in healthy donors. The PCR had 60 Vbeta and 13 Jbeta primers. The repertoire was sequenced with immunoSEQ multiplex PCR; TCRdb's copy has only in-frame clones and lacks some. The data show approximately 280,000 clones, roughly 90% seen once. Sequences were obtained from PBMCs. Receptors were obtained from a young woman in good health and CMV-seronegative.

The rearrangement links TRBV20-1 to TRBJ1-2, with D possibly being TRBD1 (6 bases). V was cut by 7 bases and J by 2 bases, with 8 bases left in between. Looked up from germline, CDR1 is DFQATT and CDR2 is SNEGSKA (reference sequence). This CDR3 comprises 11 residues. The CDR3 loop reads CSVQGNYGYTF. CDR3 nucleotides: TGCAGTGTCCAGGGGAACTATGGCTACACCTTC.

CDR3 bases: TGTGCCAGTAGTACCACCGGGACAGGGACGAACACTGAAGCTTTCTTT. Translation: CASSTTGTGTNTEAFF. The chain has TRBV19 and TRBJ1-1, with 9 nucleotides matching TRBD1. J was trimmed by 1 base and V by 4 bases; bases with no gene match: 7. The germline CDR1 and CDR2 sequences are LNHDA and SQIVND (reference sequence). This CDR3 comprises 16 residues. The complete variable domain, with remaining parts taken from reference TRBV19 and TRBJ1-1, reads DGGITQSPKYLFRKEGQNVTLSCEQNLNHDAMYWYRQDPGQGLRLIYYSQIVNDFQKGDIAEGYSVSREKKESFPLTVTSAQKNPTAFYLCASSTTGTGTNTEAFFGQGTRLTVV.

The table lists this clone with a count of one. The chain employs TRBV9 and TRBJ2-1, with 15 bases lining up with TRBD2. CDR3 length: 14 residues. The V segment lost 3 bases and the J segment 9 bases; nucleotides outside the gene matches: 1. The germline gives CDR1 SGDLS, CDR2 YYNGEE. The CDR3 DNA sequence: TGTGCCAGCAGCGGGGGACTAGCGGGGGGTGAGCAGTTCTTC. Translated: CASSGGLAGGEQFF.

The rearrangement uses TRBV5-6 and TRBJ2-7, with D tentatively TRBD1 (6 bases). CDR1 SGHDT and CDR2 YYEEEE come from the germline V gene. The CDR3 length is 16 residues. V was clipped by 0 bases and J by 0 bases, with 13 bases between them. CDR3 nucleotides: TGTGCCAGCAGCTTGGGTATTTGGACAGCCTCCTACGAGCAGTACTTC. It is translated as CASSLGIWTASYEQYF.

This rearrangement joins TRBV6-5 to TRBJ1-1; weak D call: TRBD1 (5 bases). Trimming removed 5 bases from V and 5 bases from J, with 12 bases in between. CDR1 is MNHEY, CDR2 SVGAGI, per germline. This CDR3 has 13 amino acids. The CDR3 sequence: CASSGAGRTEAFF. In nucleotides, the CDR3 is TGTGCCAGCAGTGGGGCAGGGAGGACTGAAGCTTTCTTT.

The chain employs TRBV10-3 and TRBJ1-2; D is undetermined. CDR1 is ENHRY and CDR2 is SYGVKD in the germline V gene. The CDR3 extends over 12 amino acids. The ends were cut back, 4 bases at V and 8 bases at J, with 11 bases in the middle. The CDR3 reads CAISGTPGGYTF. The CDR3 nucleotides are TGTGCCATCAGTGGAACGCCGGGGGGCTACACCTTC.

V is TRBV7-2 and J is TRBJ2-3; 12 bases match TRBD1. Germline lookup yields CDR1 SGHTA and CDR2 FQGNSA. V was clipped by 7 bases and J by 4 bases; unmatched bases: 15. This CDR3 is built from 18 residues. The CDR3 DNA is TGTGCCAGCACCAGGGACAGGGGGCTACGAGGGGCGTCAGATACGCAGTATTTT. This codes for CASTRDRGLRGASDTQYF.

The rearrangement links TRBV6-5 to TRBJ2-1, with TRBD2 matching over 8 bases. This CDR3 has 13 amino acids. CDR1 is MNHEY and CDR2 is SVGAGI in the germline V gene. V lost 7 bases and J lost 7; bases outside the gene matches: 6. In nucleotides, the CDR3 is TGTGCCAGCAATCGGGGGGGAGTGAATGAGCAGTTCTTC. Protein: CASNRGGVNEQFF.

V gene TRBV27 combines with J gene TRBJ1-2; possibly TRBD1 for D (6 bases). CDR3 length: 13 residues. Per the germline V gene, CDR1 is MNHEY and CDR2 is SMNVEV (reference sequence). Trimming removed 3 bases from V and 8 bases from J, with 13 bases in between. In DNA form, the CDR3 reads TGTGCCAGCAGTTTCGGACAGTCTACGGGCTACACCTTC. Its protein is CASSFGQSTGYTF.

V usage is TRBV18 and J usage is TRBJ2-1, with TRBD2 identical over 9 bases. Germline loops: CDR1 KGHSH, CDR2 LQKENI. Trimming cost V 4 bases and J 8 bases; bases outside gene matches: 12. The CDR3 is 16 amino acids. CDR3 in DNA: TGTGCCAGCTCACTCTCAGCCGGGACTAGCCCTGATGAGCAGTTCTTC. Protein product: CASSLSAGTSPDEQFF.

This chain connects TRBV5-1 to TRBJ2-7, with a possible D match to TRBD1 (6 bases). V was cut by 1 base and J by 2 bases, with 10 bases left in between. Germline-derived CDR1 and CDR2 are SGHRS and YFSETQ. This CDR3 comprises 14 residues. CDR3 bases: TGCGCCAGCAGCTTGTTGGGACAACCCTACGAGCAGTACTTC. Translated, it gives CASSLLGQPYEQYF.

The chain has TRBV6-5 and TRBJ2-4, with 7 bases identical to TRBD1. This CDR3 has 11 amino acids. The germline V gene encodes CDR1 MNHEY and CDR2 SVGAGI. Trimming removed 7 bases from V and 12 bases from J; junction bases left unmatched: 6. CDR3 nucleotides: TGTGCCAGCACAAGACAGGGTTATCAGTACTTC. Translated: CASTRQGYQYF.

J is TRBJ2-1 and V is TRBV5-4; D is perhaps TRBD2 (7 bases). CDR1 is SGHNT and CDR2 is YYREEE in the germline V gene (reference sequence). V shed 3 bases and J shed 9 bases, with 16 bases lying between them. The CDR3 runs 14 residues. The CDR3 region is CASSSPRGLGEQFF. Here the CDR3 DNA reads TGTGCCAGCAGCTCCCCGCGGGGGCTGGGTGAGCAGTTCTTC.

As DNA, the CDR3 is TGTGCCAGCAGCTTAGCCCCAGCGGGGGCCACAGATACGCAGTATTTT. It yields the protein CASSLAPAGATDTQYF. This chain uses TRBV7-8 with TRBJ2-3, with 8 bases fitting TRBD2. J was trimmed by 2 bases and V by 0 bases; bases with no gene match: 4. The germline V gene has CDR1 SGHVS and CDR2 FQNEAQ. The CDR3 consists of 16 residues.

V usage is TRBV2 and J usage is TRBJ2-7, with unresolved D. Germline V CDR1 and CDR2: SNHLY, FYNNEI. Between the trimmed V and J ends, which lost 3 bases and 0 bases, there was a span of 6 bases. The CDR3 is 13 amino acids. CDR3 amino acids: CASSDSYSYEQYF. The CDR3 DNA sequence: TGTGCCAGCAGTGACAGTTACTCCTACGAGCAGTACTTC.

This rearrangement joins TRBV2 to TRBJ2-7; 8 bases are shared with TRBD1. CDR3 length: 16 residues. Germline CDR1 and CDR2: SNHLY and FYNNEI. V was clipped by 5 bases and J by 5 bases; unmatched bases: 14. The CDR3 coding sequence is TGTGCCAGCAGTCGACGTACAGGGGGATATTCTAACGAGCAGTACTTC. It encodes CASSRRTGGYSNEQYF.

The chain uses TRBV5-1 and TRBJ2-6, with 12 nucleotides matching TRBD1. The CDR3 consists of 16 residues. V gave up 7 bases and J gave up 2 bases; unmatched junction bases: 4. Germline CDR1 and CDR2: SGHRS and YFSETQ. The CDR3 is CASGGTGGAGANVLTF. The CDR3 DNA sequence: TGCGCCAGCGGGGGGACAGGGGGCGCTGGGGCCAACGTCCTGACTTTC.

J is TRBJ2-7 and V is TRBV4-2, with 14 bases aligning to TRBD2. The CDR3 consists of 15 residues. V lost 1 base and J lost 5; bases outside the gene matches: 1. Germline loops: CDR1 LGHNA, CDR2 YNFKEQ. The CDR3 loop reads CASSQGGLAGDEQYF. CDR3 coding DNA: TGTGCCAGCAGCCAAGGGGGACTAGCGGGGGACGAGCAGTACTTC.

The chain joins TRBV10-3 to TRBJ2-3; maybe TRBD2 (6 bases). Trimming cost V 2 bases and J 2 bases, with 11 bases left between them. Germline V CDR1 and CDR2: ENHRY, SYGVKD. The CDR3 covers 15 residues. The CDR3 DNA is TGTGCCATCAGTGAGGAAAGGGACTCCACAGATACGCAGTATTTT. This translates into CAISEERDSTDTQYF.

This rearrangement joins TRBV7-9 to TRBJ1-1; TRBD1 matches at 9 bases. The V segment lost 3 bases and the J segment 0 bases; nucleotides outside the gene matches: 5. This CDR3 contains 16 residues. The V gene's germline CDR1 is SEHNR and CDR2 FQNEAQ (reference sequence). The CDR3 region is CASSLGTGFMNTEAFF. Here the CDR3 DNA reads TGTGCCAGCAGCTTGGGGACAGGGTTCATGAACACTGAAGCTTTCTTT.

The CDR3 protein is CASSQPTAQPQHF. Written as DNA, the CDR3 is TGCGCCAGCAGCCAGCCTACAGCCCAGCCCCAGCATTTT. The V gene is TRBV4-1, the J gene TRBJ1-5; D not certain. There are 13 residues in the CDR3. Deletions cut 3 bases from V and 7 bases from J, with 10 bases between. CDR1 and CDR2 (germline): MGHRA, YSYEKL.

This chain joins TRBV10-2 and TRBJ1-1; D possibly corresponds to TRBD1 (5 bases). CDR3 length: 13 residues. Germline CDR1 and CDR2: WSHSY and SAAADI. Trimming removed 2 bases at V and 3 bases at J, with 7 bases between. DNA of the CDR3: TGCGCCAGCAGTGAGGGGGCGGACACTGAAGCTTTCTTT. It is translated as CASSEGADTEAFF.

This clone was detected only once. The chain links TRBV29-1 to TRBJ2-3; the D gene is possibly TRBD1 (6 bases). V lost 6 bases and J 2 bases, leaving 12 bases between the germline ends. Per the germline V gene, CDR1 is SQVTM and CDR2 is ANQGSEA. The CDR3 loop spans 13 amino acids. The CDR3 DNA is TGCAGCGTCAAGGGGGTGACCACAGATACGCAGTATTTT. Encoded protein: CSVKGVTTDTQYF.

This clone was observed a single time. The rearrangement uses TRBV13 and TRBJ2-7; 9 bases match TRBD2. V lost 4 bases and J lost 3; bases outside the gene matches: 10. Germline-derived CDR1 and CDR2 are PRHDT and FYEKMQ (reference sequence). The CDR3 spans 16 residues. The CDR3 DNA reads TGTGCCAGCAGCTCCAATGAGCGGGGGGAATTCTACGAGCAGTACTTC. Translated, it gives CASSSNERGEFYEQYF. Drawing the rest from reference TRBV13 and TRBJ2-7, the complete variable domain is AAGVIQSPRHLIKEKRETATLKCYPIPRHDTVYWYQQGPGQDPQFLISFYEKMQSDKGSIPDRFSAQQFSDYHSELNMSSLELGDSALYFCASSSNERGEFYEQYFGPGTRLTVT.

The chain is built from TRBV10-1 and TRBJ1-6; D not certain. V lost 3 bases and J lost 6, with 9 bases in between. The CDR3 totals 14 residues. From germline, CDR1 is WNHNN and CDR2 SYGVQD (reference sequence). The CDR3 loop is CASSETRSNSPLHF. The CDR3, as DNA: TGCGCCAGCAGTGAAACGCGGAGTAATTCACCCCTCCACTTT.

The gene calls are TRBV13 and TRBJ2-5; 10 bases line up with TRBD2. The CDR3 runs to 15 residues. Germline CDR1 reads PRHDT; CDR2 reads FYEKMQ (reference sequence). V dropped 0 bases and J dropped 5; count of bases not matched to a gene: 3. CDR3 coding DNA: TGTGCCAGCAGCTTAGGACTAGCGGGGCGGGAGACCCAGTACTTC. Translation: CASSLGLAGRETQYF.